A selection of T cell receptor beta chains follows, all from one sample in a study of cytomegalovirus exposure and HLA in healthy donors. Repertoires were generated with immunoSEQ multiplex PCR, while TCRdb's copy carries only in-frame clones and drops some. The table has 150,000 to 200,000 clones, about three quarters seen once. Sequenced material: PBMCs. The receptor set was obtained from a middle-aged woman in good health and CMV-seronegative. The CDR3 runs from the conserved cysteine through the conserved F or W. The D gene is left open where the match is weak. Rows give clone size only sometimes, using once, few, many, or a class for an expanded clone.

d_call,clone_size,v_call,j_call,cdr3_aa,cdr3_nt
-,-,TRBV5-1,TRBJ1-2,CASSLGDSRGNYGYTF,TGCGCCAGCAGCTTGGGGGACTCCCGAGGGAACTATGGCTACACCTTC
TRBD2,-,TRBV10-3,TRBJ2-1,CAMGLAGNYNEQFF,TGTGCCATGGGACTAGCGGGAAACTACAATGAGCAGTTCTTC
-,once,TRBV5-8,TRBJ2-3,CASSSVAASTDTQYF,TGTGCCAGCAGCTCCGTGGCGGCTAGCACAGATACGCAGTATTTT
-,-,TRBV19,TRBJ2-1,CASSMFGEQFF,TGTGCCAGTAGTATGTTTGGCGAGCAGTTCTTC
TRBD1,once,TRBV2,TRBJ2-5,CASRVAGTGLETQYF,TGTGCCAGCAGAGTCGCCGGGACAGGGTTAGAGACCCAGTACTTC
-,-,TRBV11-3,TRBJ2-7,CASSVEAGRSSYEQYF,TGTGCCAGCAGCGTCGAGGCAGGGCGGAGCTCCTACGAGCAGTACTTC
TRBD1,-,TRBV7-3,TRBJ2-1,CASSSGGQGQGVQFF,TGTGCCAGCAGCTCAGGGGGACAGGGTCAGGGGGTGCAGTTCTTC
-,-,TRBV19,TRBJ1-5,CASSILSGRTQPQHF,TGTGCCAGTAGTATCCTCTCGGGGAGGACGCAGCCCCAGCATTTT
TRBD1,-,TRBV7-3,TRBJ1-1,CASSPRDRGDTEAFF,TGTGCCAGCAGCCCACGGGACAGAGGAGATACTGAAGCTTTCTTT
TRBD2,-,TRBV5-4,TRBJ2-7,CASSSSGLADFQYF,TGTGCCAGCAGCTCCTCGGGACTAGCAGACTTTCAGTACTTC
-,once,TRBV9,TRBJ1-6,CASSVADSPLHF,TGTGCCAGCAGCGTAGCCGATTCACCCCTCCACTTT
-,-,TRBV30,TRBJ1-6,CAWSVEPPSPLHF,TGTGCCTGGAGTGTAGAGCCTCCCTCACCCCTCCACTTT
TRBD2,-,TRBV6-6,TRBJ2-7,CASSFGLAGGRNEQYF,TGTGCCAGCAGTTTCGGACTAGCGGGAGGCCGGAACGAGCAGTACTTC
TRBD1,-,TRBV5-6,TRBJ2-3,CASLGQGAGDTQYF,TGTGCCAGCCTGGGACAGGGGGCCGGAGATACGCAGTATTTT
-,-,TRBV21-1,TRBJ2-1,CASSKAWGGEQFF,TGTGCCAGCAGCAAAGCGTGGGGGGGTGAGCAGTTCTTC
TRBD2,-,TRBV11-2,TRBJ2-1,CASSSFPGLAAYNEQFF,TGTGCCAGCAGTTCTTTTCCGGGACTAGCGGCCTACAATGAGCAGTTCTTC
-,-,TRBV2,TRBJ1-1,CASRYIGVTEAFF,TGTGCCAGCAGGTATATAGGGGTAACTGAAGCTTTCTTT
-,-,TRBV6-5,TRBJ2-7,CASSQQGISYEQYF,TGTGCCAGCAGCCAACAGGGTATCTCCTACGAGCAGTACTTC
TRBD1,-,TRBV6-5,TRBJ1-1,CASRHPGGTEAFF,TGTGCCAGCAGACATCCAGGGGGCACTGAAGCTTTCTTT
TRBD1,-,TRBV11-3,TRBJ1-6,CASSFRQGALHF,TGTGCCAGCAGCTTTAGACAGGGTGCCCTCCACTTT
-,-,TRBV11-2,TRBJ2-1,CASSLELGGVANEQFF,TGTGCCAGCAGCTTGGAGTTAGGGGGAGTCGCAAATGAGCAGTTCTTC
-,-,TRBV15,TRBJ1-1,CATSREKGVNTEAFF,TGTGCCACCAGCAGAGAAAAAGGGGTGAACACTGAAGCTTTCTTT
TRBD1,-,TRBV16,TRBJ1-1,CASSQFKGAFAEAFF,TGTGCCAGCAGCCAATTTAAGGGGGCCTTCGCTGAAGCTTTCTTT